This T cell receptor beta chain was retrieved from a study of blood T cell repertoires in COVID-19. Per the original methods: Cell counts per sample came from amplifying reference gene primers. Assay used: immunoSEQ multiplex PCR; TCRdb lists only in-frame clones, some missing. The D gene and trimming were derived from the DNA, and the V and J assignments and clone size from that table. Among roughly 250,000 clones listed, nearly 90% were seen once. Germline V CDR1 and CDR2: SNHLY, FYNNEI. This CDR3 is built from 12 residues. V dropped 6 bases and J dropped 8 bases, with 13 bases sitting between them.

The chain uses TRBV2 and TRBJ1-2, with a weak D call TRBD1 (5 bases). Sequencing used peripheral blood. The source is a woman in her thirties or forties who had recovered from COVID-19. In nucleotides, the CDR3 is TGTGCCAGCAGACAGGCCCCTTCGGGCTACACCTTC. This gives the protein CASRQAPSGYTF.